The 30 T cell receptor beta chains below come from one sample, sequenced in a study of blood T cell repertoires in COVID-19. The protocol was immunoSEQ multiplex PCR, while the TCRdb copy is restricted to in-frame clones and leaves out a portion. This sample has some 20,000 clones, with 86% found just once. The sequenced sample was peripheral blood. The receptors were sampled from a human donor with acute or convalescent COVID-19. The donor label of this sample is uncertain.

This clone was recorded a few times. This sequence joins TRBV2 and TRBJ2-2; no definite D call. The V gene's germline CDR1 is SNHLY and CDR2 FYNNEI. This CDR3 contains 15 residues. Deletions cut 5 bases from V and 1 base from J, with 11 bases between. Written as DNA, the CDR3 is TGTGCCAGCAGTAAAACCTCAGGGAACACCGGGGAGCTGTTTTTT. Protein: CASSKTSGNTGELFF.

This rearrangement joins TRBV19 to TRBJ2-1; TRBD2 matches 11 bases. After removal of 6 bases from V and 5 bases from J, the junction contained 6 bases not matched to a gene. From germline, CDR1 is LNHDA and CDR2 SQIVND (reference sequence). The CDR3 loop spans 15 amino acids. The CDR3 region has the DNA TGTGCCAGTAGGGAACTAGCGGGGGTAAACAATGAGCAGTTCTTC. This encodes CASRELAGVNNEQFF.

The gene calls are TRBV5-6 and TRBJ1-3; no firm D call. The V gene's germline CDR1 is SGHDT and CDR2 YYEEEE. The CDR3 totals 14 residues. V was trimmed by 0 bases and J by 1 base, leaving 5 bases between them. CDR3 amino acids: CASSLGQSGNTIYF. The CDR3 nucleotides read TGTGCCAGCAGCTTGGGGCAGTCTGGAAACACCATATATTTT.

This chain connects TRBV9 to TRBJ2-2; D is perhaps TRBD1 (6 bases). The CDR3 loop spans 15 amino acids. The V end lost 4 bases, the J end lost 2 bases, and 12 bases lay between the germline ends. In germline, CDR1 is SGDLS, CDR2 YYNGEE. CDR3 nucleotides: TGTGCCAGCAGCCTCCGGACAGCAAACACCGGGGAGCTGTTTTTT. Protein sequence: CASSLRTANTGELFF.

The V call is TRBV19, the J call TRBJ1-2; D remains unclear. Trimming took 8 bases from V and 1 from J, leaving 14 bases between them. The CDR3 contains 14 residues. CDR1 LNHDA and CDR2 SQIVND come from the germline V gene (reference sequence). The CDR3 nucleotides are TGTGCCAGTTCGACGGAGACCTTTAACTATGGCTACACCTTC. Amino acid sequence: CASSTETFNYGYTF. The whole variable domain, filled in from reference TRBV19 and TRBJ1-2, reads DGGITQSPKYLFRKEGQNVTLSCEQNLNHDAMYWYRQDPGQGLRLIYYSQIVNDFQKGDIAEGYSVSREKKESFPLTVTSAQKNPTAFYLCASSTETFNYGYTFGSGTRLTVV.

The chain employs TRBV5-1 and TRBJ1-1; TRBD1 matches 7 bases. The germline CDR1 and CDR2 sequences are SGHRS and YFSETQ. With V trimmed by 3 bases and J by 1 base, 12 bases remained unmatched. The CDR3 is 17 amino acids. The CDR3 nucleotides are TGCGCCAGCAGCTCACCGGGGACAGTTATATCGAACACTGAAGCTTTCTTT. This sequence encodes CASSSPGTVISNTEAFF.

This clone was observed a handful of times. The V call is TRBV6-5, the J call TRBJ1-5; maybe TRBD1 (5 bases). The germline V gene has CDR1 MNHEY and CDR2 SVGAGI. Trimming left V 0 bases short and J 4 bases short, with 10 bases between. The CDR3 sequence is 15 residues long. CDR3 residues: CASSYSTQGNQPQHF. For the CDR3, the DNA is TGTGCCAGCAGTTACTCGACGCAGGGAAATCAGCCCCAGCATTTT.

The chain links TRBV5-1 to TRBJ1-1, with D possibly being TRBD1 (6 bases). V lost 4 bases and J lost 2, with 15 bases in between. Germline V gene data show CDR1 as SGHRS and CDR2 as YFSETQ. The CDR3 totals 15 residues. CDR3 sequence: CASSPAQGKNTEAFF. DNA for the CDR3: TGCGCCAGCAGCCCAGCCCAGGGGAAAAACACTGAAGCTTTCTTT.

V is TRBV6-1 and J is TRBJ2-6, with a weak D call TRBD1 (5 bases). Trimming took 3 bases from V and 1 from J, leaving 10 bases between them. This CDR3 region has 16 residues. The V gene's germline CDR1 is MNHNS and CDR2 SASEGT. Here the CDR3 DNA reads TGTGCCAGCAGTGAGCAGGGTTGGTCTGGGGCCAACGTCCTGACTTTC. Translating it yields CASSEQGWSGANVLTF.

The chain combines TRBV6-6 with TRBJ1-1, with D tentatively TRBD1 (6 bases). The CDR3 contains 14 residues. Germline assignment: CDR1 MNHNY and CDR2 SVGAGI (reference sequence). V was pared by 2 bases and J by 7 bases, with 14 bases between. CDR3: CASSYPGQSLEAFF. For the CDR3, the DNA is TGTGCCAGCAGTTACCCAGGACAGTCCCTTGAAGCTTTCTTT.

The CDR3 sequence is CASSPVPQHF. The CDR3 DNA reads as TGTGCCAGCAGCCCGGTACCCCAGCATTTT. This chain connects TRBV3-1 (or the pseudogene TRBV3-2) to TRBJ1-5; D gene ambiguous. This CDR3 is 10 amino acids long. Germline values: CDR1 LGHDT, CDR2 YNNKEL (reference sequence). Trimming left V 4 bases short and J 10 bases short, with 5 bases between.

The chain is built from TRBV5-4 and TRBJ1-1; D is possibly TRBD1 (5 bases). CDR1 is SGHNT, CDR2 YYREEE, per germline (reference sequence). CDR3 length: 15 residues. Trimming shortened V by 0 bases and J by 1 base, and 10 bases separated the two germline ends. CDR3 nucleotides: TGTGCCAGCAGCTTGGAAGCAGGACAGAACACTGAAGCTTTCTTT. Protein: CASSLEAGQNTEAFF.

The V gene is TRBV19, the J gene TRBJ2-1; D is perhaps TRBD2 (6 bases). This CDR3 has 12 amino acids. Trimming pared 8 bases from V and 9 bases from J, leaving 14 bases between. Germline V gene data show CDR1 as LNHDA and CDR2 as SQIVND (reference sequence). The CDR3 nucleotides are TGTGCCAGTGGACCTCGGGGAGGTGAGCAGTTCTTC. It specifies CASGPRGGEQFF.

The chain carries TRBV5-4 and TRBJ2-1; D possibly corresponds to TRBD1 (7 bases). The CDR3 spans 16 residues. Germline loops: CDR1 SGHNT, CDR2 YYREEE (reference sequence). V was cut by 0 bases and J by 4 bases, with 14 bases left in between. The CDR3 region is CASSLAGGTVYNEQFF. The CDR3 DNA follows: TGTGCCAGCAGCTTGGCCGGAGGGACAGTTTACAATGAGCAGTTCTTC. The whole variable domain, remainder taken from reference TRBV5-4 and TRBJ2-1, is ETGVTQSPTHLIKTRGQQVTLRCSSQSGHNTVSWYQQALGQGPQFIFQYYREEENGRGNFPPRFSGLQFPNYSSELNVNALELDDSALYLCASSLAGGTVYNEQFFGPGTRLTVL.

This chain links TRBV27 with TRBJ1-6, with 9 bases aligning to TRBD1. Looked up from germline, CDR1 is MNHEY and CDR2 is SMNVEV (reference sequence). This CDR3 comprises 14 residues. V gave up 7 bases and J gave up 10 bases; unmatched junction bases: 8. The CDR3 loop reads CASTKTGGESPLHF. In DNA form, the CDR3 reads TGTGCCAGCACCAAGACAGGGGGGGAATCACCCCTCCACTTT.

This clone counts as medium-sized. The CDR3 loop reads CATRQGAVNEQFF. CDR3 coding DNA: TGTGCCACCAGACAGGGGGCTGTAAATGAGCAGTTCTTC. The chain employs TRBV19 and TRBJ2-1; 10 positions agree with TRBD1. Trimming at V came to 10 bases and at J to 7 bases, leaving 7 bases not matched to a gene. The germline V gene has CDR1 LNHDA and CDR2 SQIVND (reference sequence). This CDR3 is 13 amino acids long.

The rearrangement joins TRBV14 to TRBJ2-1, with 9 bases fitting TRBD2. CDR1 is SGHDN, CDR2 FVKESK, per germline. The J segment lost 1 base and the V segment lost 0 bases, leaving 13 bases of the junction unmatched. CDR3 length equals 20 residues. The DNA for the CDR3 is TGTGCCAGCAGCCAAGATGTGGCTAGCGGGACTCGGGGGTCCTACAATGAGCAGTTCTTC. Its protein product is CASSQDVASGTRGSYNEQFF.

The rearrangement joins TRBV7-3 to TRBJ2-7; 10 bases fit TRBD1. The germline V gene encodes CDR1 SGHTA and CDR2 FQGTGA. The V and J ends lost 2 bases and 6 bases, in that order; junction bases with no gene match: 10. The CDR3 length is 16 residues. The CDR3 DNA is TGTGCCAGCAGCTTACCGACAGGGGGCGGATTTGGCGAGCAGTACTTC. This sequence encodes CASSLPTGGGFGEQYF.

This clone was observed a single time. This chain links TRBV7-8 with TRBJ1-5; tentatively, D is TRBD1 (5 bases). Germline V gene lookup returns CDR1 SGHVS and CDR2 FQNEAQ. The V end was cut by 5 bases, the J end by 6 bases, with 20 bases between. The CDR3 covers 16 residues. CDR3: CASSHGKVGGGQPQHF. The CDR3 nucleotides are TGTGCCAGCAGCCACGGGAAGGTGGGGGGGGGTCAGCCCCAGCATTTT.

This chain uses TRBV27 with TRBJ2-3, with D possibly being TRBD1 (7 bases). The CDR3 covers 16 residues. Trimming left V 5 bases short and J 1 base short, with 16 bases between. CDR1 is MNHEY and CDR2 is SMNVEV in the germline V gene (reference sequence). The CDR3 DNA sequence: TGTGCCAGCAGTCATTACGGAGGGGGCGGCACAGATACGCAGTATTTT. This translates into CASSHYGGGGTDTQYF.

The rearrangement joins TRBV3-1 (or the pseudogene TRBV3-2) to TRBJ2-2; D remains unclear. From germline, CDR1 is LGHDT and CDR2 YNNKEL (reference sequence). Trimming took 1 base from V and 7 from J, leaving 7 bases between them. The length of the CDR3 is 13 residues. CDR3 DNA: TGTGCCAGCAGCCAAGGTCTATTCGGGGAGCTGTTTTTT. Translating it yields CASSQGLFGELFF.

This clone appeared a single time. The V gene is TRBV24-1, the J gene TRBJ2-2, with a possible D match to TRBD2 (5 bases). CDR3 length equals 16 residues. Germline V lookup: CDR1 KGHDR, CDR2 SFDVKD. The V gene lost 4 bases and the J gene lost 0 bases, with 11 bases spanning the gap. The DNA for the CDR3 is TGTGCCACCAGTGACCCGGCGGGCGCGAACACCGGGGAGCTGTTTTTT. Translating it yields CATSDPAGANTGELFF.

V usage is TRBV16 and J usage is TRBJ2-3; TRBD2 agrees at 10 bases. CDR3 size: 15 residues. Trimming removed 1 base from V and 5 bases from J; junction bases left unmatched: 3. CDR1 KGHSY and CDR2 FQNENV come from the germline V gene. CDR3 loop: CASSQYSGRQDTQYF. CDR3 coding DNA: TGTGCCAGCAGCCAATATAGCGGGAGGCAAGATACGCAGTATTTT.

The chain has TRBV6-5 and TRBJ1-6, with TRBD1 matching over 10 bases. The CDR3 is 15 residues long. Germline-derived CDR1 and CDR2 are MNHEY and SVGAGI. V shed 4 bases and J 5 bases; nucleotides not matched to a gene: 2. CDR3 DNA sequence: TGTGCCAGCAGTTCCGGGACAGGGGATAATTCACCCCTCCACTTT. It yields the protein CASSSGTGDNSPLHF.

This rearrangement joins TRBV25-1 to TRBJ1-5; no reliable D call. CDR1 and CDR2 (germline): MGHDK, SYGVNS. The CDR3 extends over 13 amino acids. Between the trimmed V and J ends, which lost 4 bases and 7 bases, there was a span of 11 bases. Here the CDR3 DNA reads TGTGCCAGCAGTGGGGAGTCCGAACAGCCCCAGCATTTT. Residues: CASSGESEQPQHF.

V is TRBV27 and J is TRBJ1-5, with D possibly matching TRBD1 (5 bases). The CDR3 covers 14 residues. The germline V gene encodes CDR1 MNHEY and CDR2 SMNVEV (reference sequence). The V and J ends lost 5 bases and 7 bases respectively, with 15 bases between them. The CDR3 DNA sequence: TGTGCCAGCAGTGGGGGGAGGGGATTCCAGCCCCAGCATTTT. It encodes CASSGGRGFQPQHF.

The chain's CDR3 is CASSLPGQGATEAFF. The CDR3 bases are TGTGCCAGCAGCCTACCTGGACAGGGGGCCACTGAAGCTTTCTTT. V gene TRBV6-6 combines with J gene TRBJ1-1, with TRBD1 matching over 11 bases. The trim removed 6 bases at V and 4 bases at J, leaving 7 bases unmatched. The CDR3 runs to 15 residues. Germline CDR1 reads MNHNY; CDR2 reads SVGAGI (reference sequence).

The chain joins TRBV28 to TRBJ1-3; 7 bases match TRBD1. V dropped 8 bases and J dropped 4; count of bases not matched to a gene: 8. The CDR3 has 14 residues. The V gene's germline CDR1 is MDHEN and CDR2 SYDVKM. CDR3 in DNA: TGTGCCAGCCTTGAGGGGGCATCAGGAAACACCATATATTTT. This gives the protein CASLEGASGNTIYF.

The chain carries TRBV7-2 and TRBJ2-5; 8 bases are a match to TRBD2. CDR3 length: 15 residues. The V and J ends lost 2 bases and 1 base, in that order; junction bases with no gene match: 3. The germline V gene encodes CDR1 SGHTA and CDR2 FQGNSA. CDR3 protein: CASSLQAGGQETQYF. The CDR3 DNA reads as TGTGCCAGCAGCTTACAGGCGGGGGGCCAAGAGACCCAGTACTTC.

This clone was counted a single time. The J gene is TRBJ2-1, the V gene TRBV7-2, with 10 bases lining up with TRBD2. Per the germline V gene, CDR1 is SGHTA and CDR2 is FQGNSA. V lost 1 base and J lost 6; bases outside the gene matches: 3. This CDR3 has 15 residues. This CDR3 reads CASSLEGTSVNEQFF. The CDR3 DNA is TGTGCCAGCAGCTTAGAAGGGACTAGCGTCAATGAGCAGTTCTTC.